In this sample, the clone carrying this T cell receptor beta chain turned up many times. Its antigen is still unknown. CDR1 is LGHDT, CDR2 YNNKEL, per germline (reference sequence). The CDR3 has 15 residues. Trimming took off 1 base at V and 5 bases at J, with 12 bases between the two ends. The sample comes from a study of spatial heterogeneity in lung cancer. Findings and limits, study-wide: Intratumoral expanded alpha and beta TCR counts were found to track tumor mutation counts.

TCRdb processed the 5' RACE reads anew with MiXCR; each CDR3 protein has one entry. This table holds about 29,000 distinct CDR3 sequences, roughly 6.9% found once. The time point denotes: sample taken at primary tumor resection. The V call is TRBV3-1, the J call TRBJ2-1, with unresolved D. The source material was lung tumor tissue, sampled at surgery. The receptor was derived from a male donor with early-stage non-small cell lung cancer. CDR3 coding DNA: TGTGCCAGCAGCCAAGGTCGCCTTCGGCACAATGAGCAGTTCTTC. Its translation is CASSQGRLRHNEQFF.